These 31 T cell receptor beta chains were sequenced from one sample in a study of neurological immune-mediated disorders. Each CDR3 protein is one row after TCRdb ran MiXCR on the 5' RACE reads. The sample shows tens of thousands of distinct CDR3 sequences, roughly 3.2% of them seen only once. The sample consisted of PBMCs. These receptor sequences come from a woman aged 45-60 years with multiple sclerosis.

This clonotype was detected many times. Here the CDR3 DNA reads TGCAGTGCTAGTTGGGGTACCGGCCAAGAGACCCAGTACTTC. Its protein is CSASWGTGQETQYF. This rearrangement joins TRBV20-1 to TRBJ2-5; no definite D call. This CDR3 has 14 amino acids. The germline V gene encodes CDR1 DFQATT and CDR2 SNEGSKA (reference sequence). With 3 bases removed from V and 1 base from J, the gap between germline ends came to 12 bases.

This clonotype was seen many times. This rearrangement joins TRBV6-5 to TRBJ1-6, with D perhaps TRBD1 (6 bases). Trimming left V 6 bases short and J 3 bases short, with 12 bases between. There are 15 residues in the CDR3. The germline V gene has CDR1 MNHEY and CDR2 SVGAGI. Here the CDR3 reads CASRLTTGYNSPLHF. CDR3 nucleotide sequence: TGTGCCAGCAGGCTCACGACAGGCTATAATTCACCCCTCCACTTT.

This clonotype was detected many times. The chain is built from TRBV5-1 and TRBJ2-7; no firm D call. The CDR3 is made up of 16 amino acids. Germline values: CDR1 SGHRS, CDR2 YFSETQ. Trimming left V 3 bases short and J 0 bases short, with 16 bases between. In DNA form, the CDR3 reads TGCGCCAGCAGCTCCGTGGACCGCCCGAGCTCCTACGAGCAGTACTTC. Amino acids: CASSSVDRPSSYEQYF.

In its sample, this clonotype was seen many times. This chain uses TRBV5-8 with TRBJ1-6; TRBD1 aligns across 7 bases. The CDR3 contains 14 residues. Trimming removed 4 bases from V and 5 bases from J; junction bases left unmatched: 3. The germline V gene encodes CDR1 SGHTS and CDR2 YDEGEE. CDR3 in amino acids: CASSTGTDNSPLHF. CDR3 DNA: TGTGCCAGCAGCACCGGGACAGATAATTCACCCCTCCACTTT.

This clonotype was recorded at least ten times. This chain connects TRBV7-2 to TRBJ2-1; D might be TRBD1 or TRBD2, each matching 5 bases. The CDR3 is 13 amino acids. The V and J ends lost 3 bases and 7 bases respectively, with 10 bases between them. CDR1 and CDR2 (germline): SGHTA, FQGNSA. CDR3 region: CASSFEGRNEQFF. The CDR3 nucleotides read TGTGCCAGCAGCTTTGAGGGGCGAAATGAGCAGTTCTTC.

There are many counts of this clonotype. V gene TRBV5-6 combines with J gene TRBJ1-1; TRBD1 agrees at 7 bases. This CDR3 has 14 residues. V gave up 4 bases and J gave up 0 bases; unmatched junction bases: 3. Per germline, CDR1 SGHDT and CDR2 YYEEEE. CDR3 amino acids: CASSKGQLNTEAFF. CDR3 nucleotide sequence: TGTGCCAGCAGCAAGGGACAGCTGAACACTGAAGCTTTCTTT.

This clonotype occurred many times. The genes are TRBV5-1 and TRBJ2-7, with D possibly TRBD1 on 5 matching bases. Between the trimmed V and J ends, which lost 5 bases and 4 bases, there was a span of 13 bases. Per germline, CDR1 SGHRS and CDR2 YFSETQ. This CDR3 contains 13 residues. CDR3 loop: CASSVGAGYEQYF. The CDR3, as DNA: TGCGCCAGCAGTGTAGGGGCCGGTTACGAGCAGTACTTC.

This clonotype occurred many times. The V call is TRBV20-1, the J call TRBJ2-4; 7 positions match TRBD2. J lost 1 base, V lost 5 bases, and 5 bases had no gene match. The CDR3 totals 14 residues. Germline CDR1 reads DFQATT; CDR2 reads SNEGSKA (reference sequence). The CDR3 coding sequence is TGCAGTGCTCTCGGGGGGAACGCCAAAAACATTCAGTACTTC. Translation: CSALGGNAKNIQYF.

This clonotype was counted ten times or more. This chain connects TRBV12-3 or TRBV12-4 to TRBJ1-1; 7 bases match TRBD1. Trimming removed 6 bases from V and 5 bases from J; junction bases left unmatched: 9. The CDR3 consists of 14 residues. CDR3 sequence reads: CASRPGGVLTEAFF. CDR3 DNA sequence: TGTGCCAGCAGACCAGGGGGGGTTCTTACTGAAGCTTTCTTT.

This clonotype was counted many times. The genes are TRBV5-1 and TRBJ1-2; TRBD1 aligns across 7 bases. The CDR3 covers 15 residues. CDR1 is SGHRS, CDR2 YFSETQ, per germline. The J segment lost 0 bases and the V segment lost 1 base, leaving 3 bases of the junction unmatched. The CDR3 sequence: CASSLTGDPNYGYTF. CDR3 DNA: TGCGCCAGCAGCTTGACAGGGGACCCTAACTATGGCTACACCTTC.

In its sample, this clonotype was seen many times. Germline and junction disagree at one end, which may indicate a read error. The J gene is TRBJ2-1, the V gene TRBV7-7, with 12 positions matching TRBD2. Looked up from germline, CDR1 is SSHAT and CDR2 is FNYEAQ (reference sequence). CDR3 length equals 19 residues. The CDR3 DNA follows: TGTGCTAGCAGCTTAGTGGCCCCTAGCGGGGGGGCTCCGAGCAGTGAGCAGTTCTTC. Protein product: CASSLVAPSGGAPSSEQFF.

This clonotype was detected many times. The gene calls are TRBV27 and TRBJ1-6; TRBD1 matches at 11 bases. V shed 6 bases, J shed 6 bases, and the junction held 4 bases outside the gene matches. The germline V gene encodes CDR1 MNHEY and CDR2 SMNVEV (reference sequence). CDR3 length: 15 residues. For the CDR3, the DNA is TGTGCCAGCAGACCGGACAGGGGGCTTAATTCACCCCTCCACTTT. Amino acid sequence: CASRPDRGLNSPLHF.

This clonotype was seen repeatedly, ten times or more. The V gene is TRBV11-2, the J gene TRBJ2-3; TRBD2 agrees at 8 bases. V was clipped by 6 bases and J by 4 bases; unmatched bases: 3. The CDR3 runs 13 residues. Germline-derived CDR1 and CDR2 are SGHAT and FQNNGV. Here the CDR3 DNA reads TGTGCCAGCAGTCCAGCGGGGGCAGATACGCAGTATTTT. Its translation is CASSPAGADTQYF.

This clonotype turned up a few times. The V call is TRBV9, the J call TRBJ2-5; 9 bases line up with TRBD1. Germline CDR1 SGDLS, CDR2 YYNGEE. Trimming at V came to 3 bases and at J to 4 bases, leaving 10 bases not matched to a gene. The CDR3 has 16 residues. The CDR3 protein is CASSAPGQGFRETQYF. CDR3 bases: TGTGCCAGCAGCGCCCCGGGACAGGGTTTTCGAGAGACCCAGTACTTC.

Notes on this clonotype: This may come from a read error, since a much larger clone is one base off. The chain couples TRBV9 to TRBJ2-5, with 8 bases matching TRBD2. Looked up from germline, CDR1 is SGDLS and CDR2 is YYNGEE. The CDR3 has 13 amino acids. The CDR3 spells CAGSTEAGENQYF. Written as DNA, the CDR3 is TGTGCCGGGTCCACCGAAGCGGGAGAGAACCAGTACTTC.

This clonotype was seen at least ten times. The chain links TRBV10-3 to TRBJ2-2, with 9 bases matching TRBD1. The CDR3 is 16 residues long. Germline V gene lookup returns CDR1 ENHRY and CDR2 SYGVKD. J gave up 4 bases and V 6 bases, and 9 bases lay outside the gene matches. CDR3: CAIRNLTGGGTGELFF. Written as DNA, the CDR3 is TGTGCCATCAGGAACCTTACAGGGGGCGGCACCGGGGAGCTGTTTTTT.

This clonotype showed up many times. The chain has TRBV7-2 and TRBJ2-5, with TRBD2 matching 8 bases. V dropped 3 bases and J dropped 0; count of bases not matched to a gene: 6. Germline assignment: CDR1 SGHTA and CDR2 FQGNSA. CDR3 length equals 16 residues. The CDR3 bases are TGTGCCAGCAGCTTCAAGCGGGGGCCCTACCAAGAGACCCAGTACTTC. This codes for CASSFKRGPYQETQYF. The variable domain in full, completed from reference TRBV7-2 and TRBJ2-5, reads GAGVSQSPSNKVTEKGKDVELRCDPISGHTALYWYRQSLGQGLEFLIYFQGNSAPDKSGLPSDRFSAERTGGSVSTLTIQRTQQEDSAVYLCASSFKRGPYQETQYFGPGTRLLVL.

This clonotype showed up many times. The chain combines TRBV20-1 with TRBJ1-6; D remains unclear. The length of the CDR3 is 15 residues. The V and J ends lost 3 bases and 0 bases respectively, with 9 bases between them. Germline V lookup: CDR1 DFQATT, CDR2 SNEGSKA (reference sequence). CDR3 amino acids: CSARGGSSYNSPLHF. The CDR3 coding sequence is TGCAGTGCTAGGGGCGGTAGCTCCTATAATTCACCCCTCCACTTT.

This clonotype was recorded at least ten times. This chain joins TRBV20-1 and TRBJ2-7; 8 nucleotides agree with TRBD2. V was clipped by 5 bases and J by 3 bases; unmatched bases: 9. CDR3 length: 14 amino acids. Per germline, CDR1 DFQATT and CDR2 SNEGSKA (reference sequence). The CDR3 region is CSAERRGDRYEQYF. The CDR3 nucleotides read TGCAGTGCTGAACGGCGGGGGGATCGCTACGAGCAGTACTTC.

This clonotype was found once. The rearrangement joins TRBV2 to TRBJ2-7, with 11 positions matching TRBD2. The CDR3 covers 14 residues. V dropped 7 bases and J dropped 0; count of bases not matched to a gene: 2. Germline CDR1 SNHLY, CDR2 FYNNEI. CDR3 in DNA: TGTGCCAGCAAGGGACTAGCGGACTCCTACGAGCAGTACTTC. Protein: CASKGLADSYEQYF.

The rearrangement joins TRBV28 to TRBJ2-4; 8 bases fit TRBD1. This CDR3 has 17 residues. CDR1 and CDR2 from the germline V gene are MDHEN and SYDVKM. Trimming removed 6 bases from V and 0 bases from J; junction bases left unmatched: 10. CDR3 loop: CASRPDRADLAKNIQYF. In nucleotides, the CDR3 is TGTGCCAGCAGACCGGACAGGGCAGACTTAGCCAAAAACATTCAGTACTTC.

This clonotype was seen repeatedly, ten times or more. The chain has TRBV25-1 and TRBJ1-1; TRBD1 is a possible D gene (5 bases). Germline CDR1 MGHDK, CDR2 SYGVNS. This CDR3 comprises 16 residues. The ends were cut back, 3 bases at V and 3 bases at J, with 17 bases in the middle. The CDR3 DNA follows: TGTGCCAGCAGTGATGACAGTCGTGTCATGTACACTGAAGCTTTCTTT. Encoded protein: CASSDDSRVMYTEAFF. Full variable domain (remainder filled in from reference TRBV25-1 and TRBJ1-1): EADIYQTPRYLVIGTGKKITLECSQTMGHDKMYWYQQDPGMELHLIHYSYGVNSTEKGDLSSESTVSRIRTEHFPLTLESARPSHTSQYLCASSDDSRVMYTEAFFGQGTRLTVV.

The V call is TRBV7-9, the J call TRBJ1-1; unclear D gene. Per the germline V gene, CDR1 is SEHNR and CDR2 is FQNEAQ (reference sequence). The CDR3 spans 17 residues. V lost 4 bases to trimming and J lost 1 base, with 19 bases between them. The CDR3 DNA reads as TGTGCCAGCAGCTCCCCAAAGTCGGACTTTTGGAACACTGAAGCTTTCTTT. Amino acids: CASSSPKSDFWNTEAFF.

The CDR3 DNA sequence: TGTGCCAGCAGCTTAGTCCCTTCTGGGGCCAACGTCCTGACTTTC. Amino acid sequence: CASSLVPSGANVLTF. The chain uses TRBV7-9 and TRBJ2-6, with unresolved D. CDR3 length: 15 amino acids. V dropped 1 base and J dropped 1 base, with 5 bases sitting between them. Germline V CDR1 and CDR2: SEHNR, FQNEAQ (reference sequence).

In its sample, this clonotype was seen many times. V is TRBV7-2 and J is TRBJ1-5; D ambiguous. The germline gives CDR1 SGHTA, CDR2 FQGNSA. The CDR3 runs to 14 residues. The V end was cut by 6 bases, the J end by 0 bases, with 9 bases between. This chain's CDR3 is CASSYRTSNQPQHF. CDR3 coding DNA: TGTGCCAGCAGTTACAGAACTAGCAATCAGCCCCAGCATTTT.

Ten or more counts support this clonotype. The J gene is TRBJ1-6, the V gene TRBV5-1; TRBD1 might be the D (6 bases). The germline V gene encodes CDR1 SGHRS and CDR2 YFSETQ. V was clipped by 4 bases and J by 5 bases, with 10 bases between them. The CDR3 is made up of 14 amino acids. The CDR3 loop is CASSRTVNNSPLHF. The CDR3 DNA follows: TGCGCCAGCAGCCGGACAGTGAATAATTCACCCCTCCACTTT. Based on the CDR3 plus reference TRBV5-1 and TRBJ1-6, the full variable domain is KAGVTQTPRYLIKTRGQQVTLSCSPISGHRSVSWYQQTPGQGLQFLFEYFSETQRNKGNFPGRFSGRQFSNSRSEMNVSTLELGDSALYLCASSRTVNNSPLHFGNGTRLTVT.

This clonotype was picked up many times. J is TRBJ1-1 and V is TRBV21-1; TRBD1, as called in the table, went unchecked against the DNA. TRBV21-1 is given as a pseudogene. The CDR3 covers 16 residues. The chain's CDR3 is CASNPTHRGENTEAFF. The CDR3 DNA sequence: TGTGCCAGCAACCCCACCCACAGGGGGGAGAACACTGAAGCTTTCTTT.

Only a few counts were recorded for this clonotype. This may be a read error, as it is one base from a much larger clone. This CDR3 fails to terminate in the conserved phenylalanine or tryptophan, so it likely reflects a read error. The genes are TRBV5-1 and TRBJ1-2, with TRBD1 matching over 7 bases. Germline CDR1 SGHRS, CDR2 YFSETQ. The CDR3 consists of 13 residues. J lost 4 bases, V lost 2 bases, and 2 bases had no gene match. CDR3 DNA sequence: TGCGCCAGCAGCTTACAGGGGTCCTATGGCTACACCGTC. It is translated as CASSLQGSYGYTV.

This clonotype turned up a few times. The J gene is TRBJ2-3, the V gene TRBV4-2, with TRBD2 identical over 11 bases. V lost 0 bases and J lost 0; bases outside the gene matches: 8. This CDR3 comprises 19 residues. CDR1 is LGHNA, CDR2 YNFKEQ, per germline. CDR3 DNA: TGTGCCAGCAGCCAAGATCGGTCCCTAGCGGGGGGTAGCACAGATACGCAGTATTTT. It translates to CASSQDRSLAGGSTDTQYF.

This clonotype was seen many times. This chain joins TRBV27 and TRBJ2-7; D unclear. With 10 bases removed from V and 5 bases from J, the gap between germline ends came to 18 bases. This CDR3 contains 13 residues. Germline V gene lookup returns CDR1 MNHEY and CDR2 SMNVEV (reference sequence). The CDR3 loop is CAISGPQRDEQYF. In DNA form, the CDR3 reads TGTGCCATCTCCGGACCGCAAAGAGACGAGCAGTACTTC.

This clonotype was counted between two and nine times. DNA of the CDR3: TGTGCCAGCTCACCTAACACAGATACGCAGTATTTT. Translation: CASSPNTDTQYF. The chain uses TRBV18 and TRBJ2-3; D remains ambiguous. The CDR3 is made up of 12 amino acids. Germline V gene lookup returns CDR1 KGHSH and CDR2 LQKENI. V was clipped by 3 bases and J by 2 bases, with 3 bases between them.